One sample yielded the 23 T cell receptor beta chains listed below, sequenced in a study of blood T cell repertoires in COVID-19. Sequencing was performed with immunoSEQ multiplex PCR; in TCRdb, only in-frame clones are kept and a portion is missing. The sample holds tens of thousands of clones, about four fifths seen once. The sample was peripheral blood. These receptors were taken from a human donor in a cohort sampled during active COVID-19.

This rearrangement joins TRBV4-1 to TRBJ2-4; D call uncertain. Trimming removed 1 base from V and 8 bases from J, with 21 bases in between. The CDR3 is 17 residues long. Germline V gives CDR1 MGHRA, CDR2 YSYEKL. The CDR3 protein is CASSQVRVGRSFDIQYF. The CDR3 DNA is TGCGCCAGCAGCCAAGTTCGGGTCGGCCGGTCGTTTGACATTCAGTACTTC.

As DNA, the CDR3 is TGTGCCAGCAGTTTAATTTCAGGGACAGGGGTGCATGGCTACACCTTC. Translating it yields CASSLISGTGVHGYTF. The gene calls are TRBV27 and TRBJ1-2; 10 bases match TRBD1. V shed 2 bases and J 6 bases; nucleotides not matched to a gene: 9. This CDR3 comprises 16 residues. Germline CDR1 MNHEY, CDR2 SMNVEV (reference sequence).

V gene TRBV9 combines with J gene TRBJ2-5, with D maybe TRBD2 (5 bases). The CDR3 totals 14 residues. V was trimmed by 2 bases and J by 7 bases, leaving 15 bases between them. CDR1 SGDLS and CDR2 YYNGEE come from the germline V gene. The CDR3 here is CASSVGSLGGTQYF. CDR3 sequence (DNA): TGTGCCAGCAGCGTGGGATCCCTAGGAGGGACCCAGTACTTC.

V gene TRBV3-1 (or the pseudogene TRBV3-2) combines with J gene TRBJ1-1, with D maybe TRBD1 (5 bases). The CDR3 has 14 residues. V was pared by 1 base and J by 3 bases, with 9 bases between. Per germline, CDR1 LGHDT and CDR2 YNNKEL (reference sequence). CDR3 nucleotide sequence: TGTGCCAGCAGCCAAGTAGGAGGGGACACTGAAGCTTTCTTT. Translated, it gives CASSQVGGDTEAFF.

CDR3 sequence (DNA): TGTGCCAGCAGCTTAGCAAGAGGTAGGAGGGAGCAGTACTTC. It specifies CASSLARGRREQYF. The rearrangement joins TRBV7-9 to TRBJ2-7; D perhaps matches TRBD2 (5 bases). The germline V and J ends were trimmed by 0 bases and 7 bases, with 13 bases remaining between them. This CDR3 contains 14 residues. Germline values: CDR1 SEHNR, CDR2 FQNEAQ (reference sequence).

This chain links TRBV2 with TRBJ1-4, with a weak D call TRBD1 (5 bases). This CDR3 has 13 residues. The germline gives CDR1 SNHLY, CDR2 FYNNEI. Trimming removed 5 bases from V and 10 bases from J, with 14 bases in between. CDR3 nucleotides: TGTGCCAGCAGTCCGGGGGTATGGGGAAAACTGTTTTTT. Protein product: CASSPGVWGKLFF. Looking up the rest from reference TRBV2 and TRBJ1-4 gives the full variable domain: EPEVTQTPSHQVTQMGQEVILRCVPISNHLYFYWYRQILGQKVEFLVSFYNNEISEKSEIFDDQFSVERPDGSNFTLKIRSTKLEDSAMYFCASSPGVWGKLFFGSGTQLSVL.

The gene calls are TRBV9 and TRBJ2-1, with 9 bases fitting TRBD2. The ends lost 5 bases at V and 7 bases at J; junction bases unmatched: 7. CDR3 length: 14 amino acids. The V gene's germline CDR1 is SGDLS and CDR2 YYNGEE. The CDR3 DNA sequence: TGTGCCAGCAGTCCAGCGGGGGGCGGGAATGAGCAGTTCTTC. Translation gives CASSPAGGGNEQFF.

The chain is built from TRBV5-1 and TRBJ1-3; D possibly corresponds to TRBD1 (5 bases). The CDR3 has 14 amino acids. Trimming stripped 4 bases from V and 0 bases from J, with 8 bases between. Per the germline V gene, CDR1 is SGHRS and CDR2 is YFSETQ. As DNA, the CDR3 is TGCGCCAGCAGCGAGCAGGGCTCTGGAAACACCATATATTTT. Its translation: CASSEQGSGNTIYF.

CDR3 sequence (DNA): TGTGCCACCAGCAGAGATCTGGCTTCTGGAAACACCATATATTTT. Its translation: CATSRDLASGNTIYF. The V call is TRBV15, the J call TRBJ1-3; no clear D. CDR3 size: 15 residues. Germline assignment: CDR1 LNHNV and CDR2 YYDKDF (reference sequence). Trimming cost V 0 bases and J 1 base, with 7 bases left between them.

The CDR3 bases are TGTGCCAGCAGCTCCCCCCGGGAGGCTAATGAAAAACTGTTTTTT. It is translated as CASSSPREANEKLFF. The V call is TRBV7-9, the J call TRBJ1-4; D not resolved. Trimming pared 4 bases from V and 3 bases from J, leaving 12 bases between. The germline V gene encodes CDR1 SEHNR and CDR2 FQNEAQ (reference sequence). This CDR3 has 15 residues. The whole variable domain, remainder taken from reference TRBV7-9 and TRBJ1-4, is DTGVSQNPRHKITKRGQNVTFRCDPISEHNRLYWYRQTLGQGPEFLTYFQNEAQLEKSRLLSDRFSAERPKGSFSTLEIQRTEQGDSAMYLCASSSPREANEKLFFGSGTQLSVL.

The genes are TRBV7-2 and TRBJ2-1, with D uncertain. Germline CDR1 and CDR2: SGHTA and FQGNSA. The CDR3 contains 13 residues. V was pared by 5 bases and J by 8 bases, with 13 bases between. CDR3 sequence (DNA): TGTGCCAGCAGCCCGATGAACGGGTATGAGCAGTTCTTC. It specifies CASSPMNGYEQFF.

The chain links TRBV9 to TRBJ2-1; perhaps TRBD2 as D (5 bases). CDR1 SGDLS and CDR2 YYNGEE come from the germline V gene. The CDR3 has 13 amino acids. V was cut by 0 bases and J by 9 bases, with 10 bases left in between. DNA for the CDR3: TGTGCCAGCAGCGTAGGTCCTGAGGGTGAGCAGTTCTTC. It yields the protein CASSVGPEGEQFF.

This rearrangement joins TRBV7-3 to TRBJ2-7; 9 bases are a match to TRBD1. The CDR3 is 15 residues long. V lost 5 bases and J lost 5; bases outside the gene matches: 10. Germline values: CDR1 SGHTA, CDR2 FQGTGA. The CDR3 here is CASSERGQGIHEQYF. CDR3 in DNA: TGTGCCAGCAGCGAACGGGGACAGGGTATCCACGAGCAGTACTTC.

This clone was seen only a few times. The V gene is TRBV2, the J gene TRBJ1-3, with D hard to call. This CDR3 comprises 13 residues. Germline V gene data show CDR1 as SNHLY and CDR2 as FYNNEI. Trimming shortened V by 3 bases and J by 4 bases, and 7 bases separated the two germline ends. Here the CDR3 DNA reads TGTGCCAGCAGTGACCGCAGGGGAAACACCATATATTTT. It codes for CASSDRRGNTIYF.

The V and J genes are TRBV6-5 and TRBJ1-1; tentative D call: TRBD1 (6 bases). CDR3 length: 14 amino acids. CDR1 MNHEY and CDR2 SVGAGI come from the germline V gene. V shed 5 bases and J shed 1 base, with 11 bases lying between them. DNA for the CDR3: TGTGCCAGCAGTATCGGGACAACGAACACTGAAGCTTTCTTT. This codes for CASSIGTTNTEAFF.

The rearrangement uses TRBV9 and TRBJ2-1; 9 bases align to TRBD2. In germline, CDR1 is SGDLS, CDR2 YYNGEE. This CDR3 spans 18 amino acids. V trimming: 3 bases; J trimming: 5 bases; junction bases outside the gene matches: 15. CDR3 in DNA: TGTGCCAGCAGCGCACGCGGGGGGACTAGCTATCAGAACAATGAGCAGTTCTTC. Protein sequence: CASSARGGTSYQNNEQFF.

The CDR3 DNA is TGTGCCAGCAGTTACTCGGGACTAGATGCCCCAGATACGCAGTATTTT. Protein product: CASSYSGLDAPDTQYF. The chain links TRBV6-2 or TRBV6-3 to TRBJ2-3; 8 bases align to TRBD2. The CDR3 is 16 amino acids. Germline-derived CDR1 and CDR2 are MNHEY and SVGEGT. The V gene end was trimmed by 0 bases and the J gene end by 4 bases; junction bases not matched to a gene: 6.

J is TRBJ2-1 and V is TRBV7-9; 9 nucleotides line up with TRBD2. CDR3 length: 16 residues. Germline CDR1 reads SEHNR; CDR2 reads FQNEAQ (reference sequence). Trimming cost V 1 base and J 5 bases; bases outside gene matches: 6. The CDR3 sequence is CASSLGLAGVDNEQFF. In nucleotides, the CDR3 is TGTGCCAGCAGCTTAGGATTAGCGGGGGTAGACAATGAGCAGTTCTTC.

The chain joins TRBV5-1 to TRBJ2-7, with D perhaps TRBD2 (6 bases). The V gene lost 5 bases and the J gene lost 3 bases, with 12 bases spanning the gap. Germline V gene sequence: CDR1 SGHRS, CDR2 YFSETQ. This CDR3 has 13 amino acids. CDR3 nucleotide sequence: TGCGCCAGCAGGGACTACACGAACTACGAGCAGTACTTC. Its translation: CASRDYTNYEQYF.

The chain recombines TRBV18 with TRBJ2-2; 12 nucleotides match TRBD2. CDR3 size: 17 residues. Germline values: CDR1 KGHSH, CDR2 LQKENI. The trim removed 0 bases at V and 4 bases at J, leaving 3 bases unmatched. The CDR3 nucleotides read TGTGCCAGCTCACCACCGGGACTAGCGGGCGGCACCGGGGAGCTGTTTTTT. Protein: CASSPPGLAGGTGELFF.

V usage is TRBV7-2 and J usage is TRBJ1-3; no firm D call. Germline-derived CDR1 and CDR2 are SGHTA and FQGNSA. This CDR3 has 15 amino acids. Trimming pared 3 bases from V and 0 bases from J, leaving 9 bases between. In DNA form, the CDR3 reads TGTGCCAGCAGCTTGGGAGGGAGCTCTGGAAACACCATATATTTT. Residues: CASSLGGSSGNTIYF.

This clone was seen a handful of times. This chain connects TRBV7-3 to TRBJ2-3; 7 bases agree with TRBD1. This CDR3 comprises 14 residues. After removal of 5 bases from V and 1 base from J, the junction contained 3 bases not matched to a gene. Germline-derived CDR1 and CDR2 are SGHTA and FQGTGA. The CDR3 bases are TGTGCCAGCAGCCGGGACAGCCGCACAGATACGCAGTATTTT. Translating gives CASSRDSRTDTQYF.

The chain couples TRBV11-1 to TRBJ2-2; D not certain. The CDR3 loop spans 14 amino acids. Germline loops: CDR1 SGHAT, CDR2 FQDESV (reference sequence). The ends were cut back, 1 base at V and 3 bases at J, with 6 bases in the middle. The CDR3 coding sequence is TGTGCCAGCAGCTTAGTTACAGACACCGGGGAGCTGTTTTTT. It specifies CASSLVTDTGELFF.